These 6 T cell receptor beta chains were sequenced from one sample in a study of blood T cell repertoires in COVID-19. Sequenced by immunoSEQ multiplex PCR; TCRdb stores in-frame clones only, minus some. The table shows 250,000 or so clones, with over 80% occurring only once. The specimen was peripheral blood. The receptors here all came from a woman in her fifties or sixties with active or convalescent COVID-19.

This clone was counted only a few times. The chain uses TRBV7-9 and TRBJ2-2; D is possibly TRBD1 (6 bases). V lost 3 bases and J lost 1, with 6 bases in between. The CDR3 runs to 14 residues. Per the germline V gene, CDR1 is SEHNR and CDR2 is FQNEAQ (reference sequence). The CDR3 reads CASSLGQNTGELFF. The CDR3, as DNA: TGTGCCAGCAGCTTGGGACAGAACACCGGGGAGCTGTTTTTT. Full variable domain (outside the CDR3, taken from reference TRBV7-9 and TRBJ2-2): DTGVSQNPRHKITKRGQNVTFRCDPISEHNRLYWYRQTLGQGPEFLTYFQNEAQLEKSRLLSDRFSAERPKGSFSTLEIQRTEQGDSAMYLCASSLGQNTGELFFGEGSRLTVL.

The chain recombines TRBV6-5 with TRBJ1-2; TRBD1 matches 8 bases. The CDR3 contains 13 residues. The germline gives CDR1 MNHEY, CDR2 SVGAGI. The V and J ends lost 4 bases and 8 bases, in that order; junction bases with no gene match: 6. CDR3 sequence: CASSSDRVGGYTF. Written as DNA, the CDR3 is TGTGCCAGCAGTTCGGACAGGGTTGGCGGCTACACCTTC.

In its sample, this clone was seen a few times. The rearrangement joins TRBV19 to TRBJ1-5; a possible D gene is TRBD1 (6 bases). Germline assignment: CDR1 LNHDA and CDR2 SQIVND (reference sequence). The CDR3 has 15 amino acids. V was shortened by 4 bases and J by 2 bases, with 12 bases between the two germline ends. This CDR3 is CASSTLGQRNQPQHF. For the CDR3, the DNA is TGTGCCAGTAGTACCCTTGGACAGCGCAATCAGCCCCAGCATTTT. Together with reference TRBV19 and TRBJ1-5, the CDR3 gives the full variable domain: DGGITQSPKYLFRKEGQNVTLSCEQNLNHDAMYWYRQDPGQGLRLIYYSQIVNDFQKGDIAEGYSVSREKKESFPLTVTSAQKNPTAFYLCASSTLGQRNQPQHFGDGTRLSIL.

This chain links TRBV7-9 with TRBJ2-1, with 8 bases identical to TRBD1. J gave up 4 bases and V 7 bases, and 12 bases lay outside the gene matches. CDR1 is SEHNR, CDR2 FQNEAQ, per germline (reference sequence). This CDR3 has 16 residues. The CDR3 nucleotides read TGTGCCAGCACCTCCTACAGGGGGTCTATATACAATGAGCAGTTCTTC. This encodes CASTSYRGSIYNEQFF.

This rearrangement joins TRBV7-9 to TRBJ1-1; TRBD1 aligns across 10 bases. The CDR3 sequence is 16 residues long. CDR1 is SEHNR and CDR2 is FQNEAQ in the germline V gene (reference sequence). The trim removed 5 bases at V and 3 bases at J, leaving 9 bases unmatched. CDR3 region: CASSPTAGTGDTEAFF. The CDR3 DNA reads TGTGCCAGCAGCCCTACGGCTGGGACAGGGGACACTGAAGCTTTCTTT. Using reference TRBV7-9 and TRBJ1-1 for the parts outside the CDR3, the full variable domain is DTGVSQNPRHKITKRGQNVTFRCDPISEHNRLYWYRQTLGQGPEFLTYFQNEAQLEKSRLLSDRFSAERPKGSFSTLEIQRTEQGDSAMYLCASSPTAGTGDTEAFFGQGTRLTVV.

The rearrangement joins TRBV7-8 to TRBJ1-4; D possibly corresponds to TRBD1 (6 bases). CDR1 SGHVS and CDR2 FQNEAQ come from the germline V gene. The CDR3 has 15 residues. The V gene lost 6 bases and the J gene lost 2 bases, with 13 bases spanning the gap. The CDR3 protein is CASSKGGATNEKLFF. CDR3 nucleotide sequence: TGTGCCAGCAGTAAAGGGGGGGCCACTAATGAAAAACTGTTTTTT.